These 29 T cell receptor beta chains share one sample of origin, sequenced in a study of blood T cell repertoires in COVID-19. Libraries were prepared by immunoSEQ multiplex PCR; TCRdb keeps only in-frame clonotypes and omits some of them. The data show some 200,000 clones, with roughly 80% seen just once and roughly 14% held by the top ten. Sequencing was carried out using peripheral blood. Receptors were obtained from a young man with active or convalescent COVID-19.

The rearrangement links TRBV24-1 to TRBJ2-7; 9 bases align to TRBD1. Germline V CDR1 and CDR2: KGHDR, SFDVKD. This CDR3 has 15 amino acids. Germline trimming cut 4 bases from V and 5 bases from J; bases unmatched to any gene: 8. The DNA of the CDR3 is TGTGCCACCAGTGAAGGGGACAGGGTGGGGAACGAGCAGTACTTC. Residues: CATSEGDRVGNEQYF.

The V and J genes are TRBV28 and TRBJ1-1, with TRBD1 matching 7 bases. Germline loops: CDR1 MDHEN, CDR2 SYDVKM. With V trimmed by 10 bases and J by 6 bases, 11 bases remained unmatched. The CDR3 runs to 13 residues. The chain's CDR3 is CATKRQGFPEAFF. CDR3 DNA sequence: TGTGCCACCAAACGACAGGGTTTCCCTGAAGCTTTCTTT.

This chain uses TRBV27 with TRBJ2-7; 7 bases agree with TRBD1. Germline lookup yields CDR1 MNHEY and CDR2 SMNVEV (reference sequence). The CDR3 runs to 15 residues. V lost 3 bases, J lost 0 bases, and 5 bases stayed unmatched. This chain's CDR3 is CASSFGQVGSYEQYF. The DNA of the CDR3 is TGTGCCAGCAGTTTCGGACAGGTCGGCTCCTACGAGCAGTACTTC.

Here the CDR3 reads CASSDREGSPLHF. DNA for the CDR3: TGCGCCAGCAGCGACAGGGAAGGTTCACCCCTCCACTTT. The rearrangement joins TRBV5-1 to TRBJ1-6; 7 bases align to TRBD1. Germline CDR1 and CDR2: SGHRS and YFSETQ. V lost 4 bases to trimming and J lost 9 bases; unmatched junction nucleotides: 4. The CDR3 has 13 residues.

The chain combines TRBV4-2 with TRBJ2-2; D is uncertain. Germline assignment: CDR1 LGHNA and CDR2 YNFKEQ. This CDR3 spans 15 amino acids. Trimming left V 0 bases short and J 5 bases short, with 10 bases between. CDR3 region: CASSQDQISTGELFF. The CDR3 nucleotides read TGTGCCAGCAGCCAAGATCAGATCAGTACCGGGGAGCTGTTTTTT.

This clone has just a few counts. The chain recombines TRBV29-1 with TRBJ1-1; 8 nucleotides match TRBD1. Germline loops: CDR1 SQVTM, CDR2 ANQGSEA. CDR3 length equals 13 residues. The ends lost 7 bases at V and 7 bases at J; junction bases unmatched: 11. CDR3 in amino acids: CSAHILDRGEAFF. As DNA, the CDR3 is TGCAGCGCCCATATCTTAGACAGGGGTGAAGCTTTCTTT.

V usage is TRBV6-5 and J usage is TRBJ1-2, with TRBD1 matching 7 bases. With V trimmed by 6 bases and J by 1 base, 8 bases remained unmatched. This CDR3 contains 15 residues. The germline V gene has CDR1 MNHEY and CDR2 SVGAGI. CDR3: CASSLRGEFNYGYTF. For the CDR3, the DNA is TGTGCCAGCAGCCTCAGGGGGGAATTTAACTATGGCTACACCTTC.

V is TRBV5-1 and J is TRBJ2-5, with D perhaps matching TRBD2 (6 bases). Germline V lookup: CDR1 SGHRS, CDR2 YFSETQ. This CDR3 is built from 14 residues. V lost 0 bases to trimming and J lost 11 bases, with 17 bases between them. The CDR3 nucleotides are TGCGCCAGCAGCTTGGTGCGAGCGGGCGAGAGACAGTACTTC. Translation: CASSLVRAGERQYF.

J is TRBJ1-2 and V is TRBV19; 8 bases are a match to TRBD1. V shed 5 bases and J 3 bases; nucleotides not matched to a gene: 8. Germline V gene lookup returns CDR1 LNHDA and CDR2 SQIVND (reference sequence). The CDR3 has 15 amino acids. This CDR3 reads CASSAGQGGDYGYTF. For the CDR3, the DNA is TGTGCCAGTAGTGCCGGACAGGGCGGAGACTATGGCTACACCTTC.

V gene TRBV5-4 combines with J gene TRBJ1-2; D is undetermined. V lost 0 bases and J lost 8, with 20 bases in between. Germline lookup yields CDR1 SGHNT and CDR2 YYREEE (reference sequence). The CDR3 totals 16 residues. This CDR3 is CASSLGQPRVGVGYTF. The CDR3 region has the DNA TGTGCCAGCAGCTTGGGCCAACCCCGAGTCGGGGTGGGCTACACCTTC.

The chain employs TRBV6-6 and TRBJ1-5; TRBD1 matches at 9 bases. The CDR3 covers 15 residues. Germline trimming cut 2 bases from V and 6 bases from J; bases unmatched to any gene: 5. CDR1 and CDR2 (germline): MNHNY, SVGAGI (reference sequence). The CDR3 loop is CASSYGTGLGQPQHF. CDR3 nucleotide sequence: TGTGCCAGCAGTTACGGGACAGGGTTAGGTCAGCCCCAGCATTTT.

CDR3 loop: CASSLQGASMNTEAFF. As DNA, the CDR3 is TGTGCCAGCTCACTACAGGGGGCCTCCATGAACACTGAAGCTTTCTTT. The chain employs TRBV18 and TRBJ1-1, with 9 bases lining up with TRBD1. CDR3 length: 16 amino acids. From germline, CDR1 is KGHSH and CDR2 LQKENI. Germline trimming cut 4 bases from V and 0 bases from J; bases unmatched to any gene: 6. Looking up the rest from reference TRBV18 and TRBJ1-1 gives the full variable domain: NAGVMQNPRHLVRRRGQEARLRCSPMKGHSHVYWYRQLPEEGLKFMVYLQKENIIDESGMPKERFSAEFPKEGPSILRIQQVVRGDSAAYFCASSLQGASMNTEAFFGQGTRLTVV.

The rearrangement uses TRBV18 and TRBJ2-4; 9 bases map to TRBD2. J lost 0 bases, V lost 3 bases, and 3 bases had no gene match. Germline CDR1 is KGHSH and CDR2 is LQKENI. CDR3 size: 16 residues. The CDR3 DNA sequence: TGTGCCAGCTCACCTAGCGGGGGACGAGCCAAAAACATTCAGTACTTC. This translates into CASSPSGGRAKNIQYF.

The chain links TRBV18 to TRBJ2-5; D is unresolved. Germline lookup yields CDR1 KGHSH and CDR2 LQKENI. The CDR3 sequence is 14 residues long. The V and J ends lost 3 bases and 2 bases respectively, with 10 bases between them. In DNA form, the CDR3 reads TGTGCCAGCTCACCCTCCGAGACACAAGAGACCCAGTACTTC. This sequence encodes CASSPSETQETQYF.

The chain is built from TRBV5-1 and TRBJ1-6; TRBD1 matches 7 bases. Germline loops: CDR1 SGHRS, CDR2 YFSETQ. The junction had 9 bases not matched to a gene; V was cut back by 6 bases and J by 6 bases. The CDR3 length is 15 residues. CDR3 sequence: CASNPGDSFNSPLHF. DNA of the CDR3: TGCGCCAGCAACCCCGGGGACAGCTTTAATTCACCCCTCCACTTT.

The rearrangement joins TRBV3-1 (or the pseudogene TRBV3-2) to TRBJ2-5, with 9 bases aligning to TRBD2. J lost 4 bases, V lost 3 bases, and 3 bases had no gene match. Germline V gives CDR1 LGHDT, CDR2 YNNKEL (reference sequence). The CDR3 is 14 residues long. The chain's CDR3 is CASSHGLARETQYF. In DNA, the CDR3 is TGTGCCAGCAGCCATGGACTAGCGAGAGAGACCCAGTACTTC.

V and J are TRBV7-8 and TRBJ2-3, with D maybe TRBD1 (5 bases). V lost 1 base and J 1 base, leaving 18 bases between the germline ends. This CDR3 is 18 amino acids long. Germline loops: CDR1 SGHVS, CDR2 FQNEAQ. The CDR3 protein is CASSLDQQVKWGTDTQYF. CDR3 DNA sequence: TGTGCCAGCAGCTTAGACCAACAGGTTAAATGGGGCACAGATACGCAGTATTTT.

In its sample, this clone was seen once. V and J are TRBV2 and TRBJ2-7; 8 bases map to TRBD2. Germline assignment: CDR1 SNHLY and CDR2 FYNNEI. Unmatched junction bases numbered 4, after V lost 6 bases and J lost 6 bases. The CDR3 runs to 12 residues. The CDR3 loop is CASRLAGLEQYF. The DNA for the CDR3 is TGTGCCAGCAGGCTAGCGGGTCTCGAGCAGTACTTC.

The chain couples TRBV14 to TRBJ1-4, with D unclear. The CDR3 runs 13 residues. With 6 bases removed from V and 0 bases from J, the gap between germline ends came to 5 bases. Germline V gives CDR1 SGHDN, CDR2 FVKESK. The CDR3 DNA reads TGTGCCAGCAGTCGGGCAACTAATGAAAAACTGTTTTTT. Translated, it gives CASSRATNEKLFF.

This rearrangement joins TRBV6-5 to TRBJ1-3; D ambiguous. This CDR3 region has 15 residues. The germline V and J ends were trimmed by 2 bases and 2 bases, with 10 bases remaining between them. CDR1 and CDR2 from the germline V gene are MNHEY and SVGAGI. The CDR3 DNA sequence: TGTGCCAGCAGTTACGGAGCCCCAGCTGGAAACACCATATATTTT. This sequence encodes CASSYGAPAGNTIYF.

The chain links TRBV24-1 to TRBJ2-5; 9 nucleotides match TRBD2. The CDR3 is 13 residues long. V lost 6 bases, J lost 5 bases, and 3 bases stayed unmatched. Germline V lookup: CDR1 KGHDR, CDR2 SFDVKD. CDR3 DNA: TGTGCCACCAGTAGCGGGGGGCGCGAGACCCAGTACTTC. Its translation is CATSSGGRETQYF.

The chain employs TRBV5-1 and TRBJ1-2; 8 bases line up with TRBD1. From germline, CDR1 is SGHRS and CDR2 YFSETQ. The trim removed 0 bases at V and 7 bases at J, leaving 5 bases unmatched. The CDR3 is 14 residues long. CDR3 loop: CASSLVTGEGGYTF. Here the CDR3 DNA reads TGCGCCAGCAGCTTGGTGACAGGGGAGGGTGGCTACACCTTC.

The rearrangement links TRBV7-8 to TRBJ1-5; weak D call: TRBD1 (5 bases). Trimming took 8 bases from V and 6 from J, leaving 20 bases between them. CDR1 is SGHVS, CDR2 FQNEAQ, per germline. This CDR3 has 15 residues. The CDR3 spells CASGPDRRAAQPQHF. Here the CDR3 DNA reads TGTGCCAGCGGACCGGACCGCAGGGCGGCTCAGCCCCAGCATTTT.

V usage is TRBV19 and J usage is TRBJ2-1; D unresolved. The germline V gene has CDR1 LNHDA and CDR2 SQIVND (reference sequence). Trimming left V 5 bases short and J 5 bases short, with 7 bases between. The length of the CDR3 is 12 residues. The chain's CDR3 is CASSSSHNEQFF. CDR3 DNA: TGTGCCAGTAGTTCGAGCCACAATGAGCAGTTCTTC.

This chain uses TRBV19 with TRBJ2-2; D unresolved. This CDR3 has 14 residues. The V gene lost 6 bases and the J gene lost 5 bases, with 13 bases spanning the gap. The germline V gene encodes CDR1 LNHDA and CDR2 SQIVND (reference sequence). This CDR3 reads CASRTPPGTGELFF. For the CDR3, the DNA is TGTGCCAGTAGGACTCCCCCGGGTACCGGGGAGCTGTTTTTT.

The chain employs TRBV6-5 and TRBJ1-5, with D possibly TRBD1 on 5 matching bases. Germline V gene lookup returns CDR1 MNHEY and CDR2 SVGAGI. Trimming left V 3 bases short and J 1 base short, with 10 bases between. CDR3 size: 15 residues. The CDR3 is CASSYAGDSNQPQHF. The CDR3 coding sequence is TGTGCCAGCAGTTATGCGGGGGACAGCAATCAGCCCCAGCATTTT.

The CDR3 spells CASSLQGIGSPLHF. The CDR3 region has the DNA TGTGCCAGCTCTCTACAGGGGATTGGTTCACCCCTCCACTTT. The chain carries TRBV18 and TRBJ1-6, with TRBD1 identical over 7 bases. The CDR3 is 14 residues long. Germline lookup yields CDR1 KGHSH and CDR2 LQKENI. After removal of 6 bases from V and 9 bases from J, the junction contained 8 bases not matched to a gene.

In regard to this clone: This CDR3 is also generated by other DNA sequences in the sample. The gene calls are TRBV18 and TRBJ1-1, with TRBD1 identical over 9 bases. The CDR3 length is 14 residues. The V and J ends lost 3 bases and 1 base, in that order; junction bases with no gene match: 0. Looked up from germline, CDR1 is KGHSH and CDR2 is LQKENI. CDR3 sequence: CASSPGQGNTEAFF. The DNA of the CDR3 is TGTGCCAGCTCACCGGGACAGGGGAACACTGAAGCTTTCTTT. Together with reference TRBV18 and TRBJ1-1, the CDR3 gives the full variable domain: NAGVMQNPRHLVRRRGQEARLRCSPMKGHSHVYWYRQLPEEGLKFMVYLQKENIIDESGMPKERFSAEFPKEGPSILRIQQVVRGDSAAYFCASSPGQGNTEAFFGQGTRLTVV.

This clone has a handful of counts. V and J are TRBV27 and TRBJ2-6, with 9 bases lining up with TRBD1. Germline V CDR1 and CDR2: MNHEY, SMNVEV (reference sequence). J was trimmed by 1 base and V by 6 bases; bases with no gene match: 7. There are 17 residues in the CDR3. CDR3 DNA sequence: TGTGCCAGCAGACTCGACAGGGGGTCGTCTGGGGCCAACGTCCTGACTTTC. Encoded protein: CASRLDRGSSGANVLTF.